The 18 T cell receptor beta chains presented below share a single source sample, sequenced in a study of blood T cell repertoires in COVID-19. Sequencing used immunoSEQ multiplex PCR; TCRdb keeps in-frame clones, though not all of them. The table records more than 70,000 clones, around 88% of them present only once. The specimen was peripheral blood. These receptors all come from a woman older than 75 with acute or convalescent COVID-19.

Worth noting for this clone: Germline is not matched at one junction end, which may reflect a read error. The chain is built from TRBV5-5 and TRBJ1-1; TRBD1 matches 7 bases. The CDR3 covers 14 residues. In germline, CDR1 is SGHKS, CDR2 YYEKEE (reference sequence). For the CDR3, the DNA is TGTGCCAGCAGGTTGGCAGGGGGGAGGCCTGAAGCTTTCTTT. The encoded protein is CASRLAGGRPEAFF. Full variable domain (rest looked up from reference TRBV5-5 and TRBJ1-1): DAGVTQSPTHLIKTRGQQVTLRCSPISGHKSVSWYQQVLGQGPQFIFQYYEKEERGRGNFPDRFSARQFPNYSSELNVNALLLGDSALYLCASRLAGGRPEAFFGQGTRLTVV.

This clone showed up just once. The chain couples TRBV19 to TRBJ1-1, with D tentatively TRBD1 (6 bases). This CDR3 is 16 amino acids long. The germline CDR1 and CDR2 sequences are LNHDA and SQIVND (reference sequence). V lost 0 bases and J 4 bases, leaving 15 bases between the germline ends. This CDR3 reads CASSIDRGALPTEAFF. The CDR3 nucleotides are TGTGCCAGTAGTATAGATCGGGGGGCCCTGCCCACTGAAGCTTTCTTT. Together with reference TRBV19 and TRBJ1-1, the CDR3 gives the full variable domain: DGGITQSPKYLFRKEGQNVTLSCEQNLNHDAMYWYRQDPGQGLRLIYYSQIVNDFQKGDIAEGYSVSREKKESFPLTVTSAQKNPTAFYLCASSIDRGALPTEAFFGQGTRLTVV.

In this sample, this clone is medium-sized (0.01 to 0.1%). The chain joins TRBV6-5 to TRBJ2-7, with TRBD1 matching over 9 bases. CDR3 length: 14 residues. Germline lookup yields CDR1 MNHEY and CDR2 SVGAGI. V was pared by 8 bases and J by 5 bases, with 10 bases of the junction left unmatched. CDR3 protein: CASDTGTGMDEQYF. In nucleotides, the CDR3 is TGTGCCAGCGATACCGGGACAGGGATGGACGAGCAGTACTTC.

The genes are TRBV6-6 and TRBJ2-7; D might be TRBD1 (6 bases). This CDR3 has 12 residues. Germline V gene data show CDR1 as MNHNY and CDR2 as SVGAGI (reference sequence). V lost 5 bases, J lost 5 bases, and 10 bases lay in between. CDR3 region: CASSQQGDEQYF. The CDR3 nucleotides are TGTGCCAGCAGTCAACAGGGAGACGAGCAGTACTTC.

This chain joins TRBV28 and TRBJ1-5; 7 bases are a match to TRBD1. The length of the CDR3 is 12 residues. Germline assignment: CDR1 MDHEN and CDR2 SYDVKM. J was trimmed by 6 bases and V by 5 bases; bases with no gene match: 1. The CDR3 DNA is TGTGCCAGCAGTAACAGGGGTCAGCCCCAGCATTTT. This gives the protein CASSNRGQPQHF.

The chain recombines TRBV7-3 with TRBJ1-1, with D possibly TRBD1 on 5 matching bases. V gave up 4 bases and J gave up 4 bases, with 13 bases separating them. The CDR3 spans 14 residues. Germline lookup yields CDR1 SGHTA and CDR2 FQGTGA. The CDR3 bases are TGTGCCAGCAGCTCAGGCAGGGTAGCCACTGAAGCTTTCTTT. It codes for CASSSGRVATEAFF.

The chain couples TRBV6-5 to TRBJ2-3, with D possibly matching TRBD1 (5 bases). Germline CDR1 and CDR2: MNHEY and SVGAGI. This CDR3 is 15 amino acids long. V lost 3 bases, J lost 6 bases, and 16 bases lay in between. CDR3 loop: CASSYGTGKGDTQYF. As DNA, the CDR3 is TGTGCCAGCAGTTATGGAACAGGCAAAGGGGATACGCAGTATTTT.

This rearrangement joins TRBV6-5 to TRBJ1-4; no definite D call. Per the germline V gene, CDR1 is MNHEY and CDR2 is SVGAGI. V was trimmed by 7 bases and J by 7 bases, leaving 13 bases between them. The CDR3 runs to 13 residues. CDR3 residues: CASNANPGEKLFF. CDR3 bases: TGTGCCAGCAATGCCAACCCCGGTGAAAAACTGTTTTTT.

The chain recombines TRBV19 with TRBJ2-2; 7 positions agree with TRBD2. CDR3 length: 15 residues. The germline gives CDR1 LNHDA, CDR2 SQIVND (reference sequence). V lost 3 bases to trimming and J lost 5 bases; unmatched junction nucleotides: 6. The CDR3 DNA follows: TGTGCCAGTAGTATTGCCCCGGGGGGAACCGGGGAGCTGTTTTTT. Amino acids: CASSIAPGGTGELFF. Variable domain in full (rest from reference TRBV19 and TRBJ2-2): DGGITQSPKYLFRKEGQNVTLSCEQNLNHDAMYWYRQDPGQGLRLIYYSQIVNDFQKGDIAEGYSVSREKKESFPLTVTSAQKNPTAFYLCASSIAPGGTGELFFGEGSRLTVL.

The rearrangement uses TRBV28 and TRBJ1-4; 10 bases align to TRBD1. The germline CDR1 and CDR2 sequences are MDHEN and SYDVKM. The CDR3 covers 14 residues. V dropped 7 bases and J dropped 8; count of bases not matched to a gene: 7. The CDR3 region is CASTRGTGEEKLFF. The CDR3 DNA follows: TGTGCCAGCACCCGTGGGACAGGGGAGGAAAAACTGTTTTTT. Supplemented by reference TRBV28 and TRBJ1-4, the full variable domain reads DVKVTQSSRYLVKRTGEKVFLECVQDMDHENMFWYRQDPGLGLRLIYFSYDVKMKEKGDIPEGYSVSREKKERFSLILESASTNQTSMYLCASTRGTGEEKLFFGSGTQLSVL.

The chain carries TRBV6-6 and TRBJ2-3, with 7 bases lining up with TRBD2. Germline V lookup: CDR1 MNHNY, CDR2 SVGAGI (reference sequence). V shed 6 bases, J shed 1 base, and the junction held 10 bases outside the gene matches. The CDR3 is 16 amino acids. The CDR3 DNA reads TGTGCCAGCAGAACCGGGCCGGGGGGTGGCACAGATACGCAGTATTTT. Translation: CASRTGPGGGTDTQYF.

The chain recombines TRBV7-9 with TRBJ1-2; D gene ambiguous. The CDR3 totals 12 residues. V was trimmed by 3 bases and J by 6 bases, leaving 8 bases between them. The germline gives CDR1 SEHNR, CDR2 FQNEAQ (reference sequence). The CDR3 protein is CASSLAQNGYTF. The CDR3 DNA is TGTGCCAGCAGCTTGGCCCAGAATGGCTACACCTTC.

The chain couples TRBV21-1 to TRBJ2-3; the table's D call, TRBD1, was not checked against the DNA. TRBV21-1 constitutes a pseudogene. There are 18 residues in the CDR3. The DNA for the CDR3 is TGTGCCAGCAGCCCGCCCAGAACCAGGGGTTGTTGCACAGATACGCAGTATTTT. This gives the protein CASSPPRTRGCCTDTQYF.

The rearrangement joins TRBV30 to TRBJ2-2; 7 nucleotides match TRBD1. Germline CDR1 GTSNPN, CDR2 SVGIG (reference sequence). Trimming cost V 4 bases and J 0 bases; bases outside gene matches: 8. This CDR3 region has 16 residues. The CDR3 spells CAWTNAGGSNTGELFF. The CDR3 DNA follows: TGTGCCTGGACCAACGCAGGGGGTTCGAACACCGGGGAGCTGTTTTTT.

The rearrangement uses TRBV5-1 and TRBJ2-7, with TRBD1 matching 7 bases. CDR3 length: 14 residues. The germline gives CDR1 SGHRS, CDR2 YFSETQ. The junction had 3 bases not matched to a gene; V was cut back by 2 bases and J by 1 base. For the CDR3, the DNA is TGCGCCAGCAGCTTCGGGGACAGTTCCTACGAGCAGTACTTC. This encodes CASSFGDSSYEQYF.

The rearrangement links TRBV10-3 to TRBJ2-7; a weak D match, TRBD2 (7 bases). With 5 bases removed from V and 2 bases from J, the gap between germline ends came to 13 bases. Per germline, CDR1 ENHRY and CDR2 SYGVKD. This CDR3 has 14 amino acids. CDR3 DNA: TGTGCCATCAGTTGGAGGGGGGGGACCTACGAGCAGTACTTC. Translation: CAISWRGGTYEQYF.

This clone was seen a single time. This sequence joins TRBV19 and TRBJ1-5, with D unclear. Germline CDR1 and CDR2: LNHDA and SQIVND (reference sequence). The CDR3 has 14 residues. Trimming removed 5 bases from V and 5 bases from J, with 13 bases in between. In nucleotides, the CDR3 is TGTGCCAGTAGTCTGGCCAGGACTCATCAGCCCCAGCATTTT. Protein sequence: CASSLARTHQPQHF.

The chain carries TRBV6-5 and TRBJ2-3; the match to TRBD1 covers 9 bases. Germline CDR1 reads MNHEY; CDR2 reads SVGAGI. V gave up 8 bases and J gave up 6 bases; unmatched junction bases: 3. CDR3 size: 12 residues. CDR3 DNA sequence: TGTGCCAGCGGGACAGGGCGGGATACGCAGTATTTT. It translates to CASGTGRDTQYF.